Reported below is one T cell receptor (beta chain). This sample is drawn from a study of blood T cell repertoires in COVID-19. The CDR3 loop spans 18 amino acids. CDR1 MDHEN and CDR2 SYDVKM come from the germline V gene. V was shortened by 5 bases and J by 0 bases, with 20 bases between the two germline ends. Only in-frame clones appear in the TCRdb table, and some are missing; sequencing was by immunoSEQ multiplex PCR. The top ten hold about 5.3% of the sample, which has approximately 220,000 clones, approximately 83% seen once. Sequenced material: PBMCs or T cells enriched from blood (not recorded which). The V and J genes are TRBV28 and TRBJ1-3, with D possibly being TRBD1 (5 bases). This TCR was sampled from a woman between 50 and 59 years old who had been exposed to COVID-19. CDR3 DNA sequence: TGTGCCAGCAGTCCCCTCCGATGGGACTTGAGCTCTGGAAACACCATATATTTT. It specifies CASSPLRWDLSSGNTIYF.